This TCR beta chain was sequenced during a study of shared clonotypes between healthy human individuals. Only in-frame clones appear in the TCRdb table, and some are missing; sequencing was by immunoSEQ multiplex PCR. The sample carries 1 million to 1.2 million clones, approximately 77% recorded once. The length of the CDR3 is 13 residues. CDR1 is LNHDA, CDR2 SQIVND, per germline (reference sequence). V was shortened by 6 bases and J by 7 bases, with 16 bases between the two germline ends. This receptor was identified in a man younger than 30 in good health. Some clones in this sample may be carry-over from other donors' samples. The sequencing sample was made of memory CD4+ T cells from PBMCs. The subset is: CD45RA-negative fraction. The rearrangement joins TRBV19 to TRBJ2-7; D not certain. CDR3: CASRRSQMGEQYF. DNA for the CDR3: TGTGCCAGTAGGCGAAGCCAAATGGGGGAGCAGTACTTC.